This T cell receptor (beta chain) was recovered during a study of blood T cell repertoires in COVID-19. Researchers sorted participants into cohorts using their self-reported clinical history. The CDR3 spans 12 residues. The trim removed 10 bases at V and 8 bases at J, leaving 4 bases unmatched. Profiled with immunoSEQ multiplex PCR; TCRdb holds only in-frame clones, not every one. Of approximately 200,000 clones listed, about 85% are singletons. V gene TRBV12-3 or TRBV12-4 combines with J gene TRBJ1-3; 11 bases map to TRBD1. The TCR comes from a man aged 30-40 years who had recovered from COVID-19. Sample: PBMCs or T cells enriched from blood (not recorded which). Here the CDR3 DNA reads TGTGCCACAGGACAGGGGGCGTACACCATATATTTT. Its protein is CATGQGAYTIYF.